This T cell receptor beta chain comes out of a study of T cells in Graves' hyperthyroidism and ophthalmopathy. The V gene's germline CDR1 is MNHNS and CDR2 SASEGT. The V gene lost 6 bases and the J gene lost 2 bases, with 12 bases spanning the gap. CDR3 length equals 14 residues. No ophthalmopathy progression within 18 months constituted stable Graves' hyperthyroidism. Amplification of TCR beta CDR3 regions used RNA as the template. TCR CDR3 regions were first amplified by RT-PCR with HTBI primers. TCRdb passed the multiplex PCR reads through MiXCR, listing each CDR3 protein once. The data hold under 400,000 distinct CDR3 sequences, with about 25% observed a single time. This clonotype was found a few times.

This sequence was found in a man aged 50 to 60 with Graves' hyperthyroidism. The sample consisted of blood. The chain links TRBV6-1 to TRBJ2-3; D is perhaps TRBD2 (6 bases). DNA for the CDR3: TGTGCCAGCAGACCGTCGGGACTCACAGATACGCAGTATTTT. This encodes CASRPSGLTDTQYF.